This entry lists 24 T cell receptor beta chains sequenced from one sample in a study of T cell responses to AZD1222 COVID-19 vaccine. Data came from immunoSEQ multiplex PCR; TCRdb stores just in-frame clones and leaves some out. The sample records about 140,000 clones, approximately 89% being singletons. Sequencing was performed on peripheral blood, taken on day 0 of AZD1222 vaccination. The receptors derive from an adult in good health.

V and J are TRBV27 and TRBJ2-1; no reliable D call. Trimming took 2 bases from V and 3 from J, leaving 5 bases between them. The germline V gene has CDR1 MNHEY and CDR2 SMNVEV (reference sequence). The CDR3 extends over 13 amino acids. In DNA, the CDR3 is TGTGCCAGCAGTTTAGGCTACTACAATGAGCAGTTCTTC. Protein sequence: CASSLGYYNEQFF.

This clone was counted once. This chain joins TRBV3-1 (or the pseudogene TRBV3-2) and TRBJ2-3; D unclear. Germline lookup yields CDR1 LGHDT and CDR2 YNNKEL (reference sequence). V was trimmed by 0 bases and J by 6 bases, leaving 4 bases between them. The length of the CDR3 is 12 residues. The CDR3 sequence is CASSQDRDTQYF. CDR3 sequence (DNA): TGTGCCAGCAGCCAAGATAGGGATACGCAGTATTTT.

This rearrangement joins TRBV20-1 to TRBJ2-7; 10 nucleotides line up with TRBD2. The CDR3 extends over 13 amino acids. Germline assignment: CDR1 DFQATT and CDR2 SNEGSKA (reference sequence). Trimming took 3 bases from V and 3 from J; bases not matched to a gene: 2. The CDR3 loop is CSASSSGGYEQYF. The CDR3 bases are TGCAGTGCTAGTTCTAGCGGGGGCTACGAGCAGTACTTC.

This rearrangement joins TRBV6-2 or TRBV6-3 to TRBJ1-2; D gene uncertain. Germline CDR1 reads MNHEY; CDR2 reads SVGEGT. The CDR3 sequence is 12 residues long. Trimming shortened V by 0 bases and J by 4 bases, and 3 bases separated the two germline ends. CDR3 loop: CASSYSIYGYTF. CDR3 bases: TGTGCCAGCAGTTACTCGATCTATGGCTACACCTTC.

This chain uses TRBV5-1 with TRBJ2-1; 7 nucleotides match TRBD1. Germline V gives CDR1 SGHRS, CDR2 YFSETQ. CDR3 length: 15 amino acids. The V and J ends lost 3 bases and 2 bases, in that order; junction bases with no gene match: 5. The CDR3 loop is CASSYLDRPYNEQFF. The CDR3 DNA reads as TGCGCCAGCAGCTACCTGGACAGGCCCTACAATGAGCAGTTCTTC.

The V call is TRBV2, the J call TRBJ2-7; D is uncertain. CDR3 length equals 13 residues. Deletions cut 6 bases from V and 6 bases from J, with 15 bases between. CDR1 and CDR2 from the germline V gene are SNHLY and FYNNEI. DNA for the CDR3: TGTGCCAGCAGCGCCGTACGGGTTTTCGAGCAGTACTTC. It translates to CASSAVRVFEQYF.

This chain uses TRBV6-5 with TRBJ1-2; D is uncertain. CDR1 MNHEY and CDR2 SVGAGI come from the germline V gene. This CDR3 comprises 15 residues. V was trimmed by 0 bases and J by 4 bases, leaving 12 bases between them. CDR3 loop: CASSYSRKWPYGYTF. The CDR3 nucleotides read TGTGCCAGCAGTTACTCGAGGAAGTGGCCCTATGGCTACACCTTC.

The J gene is TRBJ1-2, the V gene TRBV28, with D maybe TRBD1 (5 bases). The V end was cut by 6 bases, the J end by 0 bases, with 8 bases between. Germline V gene data show CDR1 as MDHEN and CDR2 as SYDVKM. The CDR3 is 13 residues long. CDR3 sequence: CASRSDTNYGYTF. In DNA form, the CDR3 reads TGTGCCAGCAGATCGGACACTAACTATGGCTACACCTTC.

This clone has just one count. The rearrangement joins TRBV19 to TRBJ1-3; D is unresolved. V shed 5 bases and J shed 1 base, with 6 bases lying between them. The CDR3 spans 13 residues. Per the germline V gene, CDR1 is LNHDA and CDR2 is SQIVND (reference sequence). The CDR3 loop is CASSVRSGNTIYF. CDR3 nucleotide sequence: TGTGCCAGTAGTGTCCGGTCTGGAAACACCATATATTTT.

DNA for the CDR3: TGTGCCAGCAGCTTGGATGCGGTGGAAAAACTGTTTTTT. Translated: CASSLDAVEKLFF. This rearrangement joins TRBV5-4 to TRBJ1-4; no clear D. The CDR3 sequence is 13 residues long. V dropped 0 bases and J dropped 8 bases, with 8 bases sitting between them. Germline V gene lookup returns CDR1 SGHNT and CDR2 YYREEE (reference sequence).

The chain employs TRBV7-9 and TRBJ1-3; 7 bases align to TRBD1. The CDR3 runs 15 residues. V shed 5 bases, J shed 5 bases, and the junction held 9 bases outside the gene matches. Germline CDR1 is SEHNR and CDR2 is FQNEAQ (reference sequence). The DNA of the CDR3 is TGTGCCAGCAGCCTAACAGGGGAATGGAGAAACACCATATATTTT. Its protein is CASSLTGEWRNTIYF.

This chain connects TRBV13 to TRBJ1-1; 7 positions match TRBD1. From germline, CDR1 is PRHDT and CDR2 FYEKMQ (reference sequence). This CDR3 comprises 15 residues. The trim removed 2 bases at V and 1 base at J, leaving 4 bases unmatched. Here the CDR3 DNA reads TGTGCCAGCAGCTTAAGGGGGCACCCGAACACTGAAGCTTTCTTT. Amino acid sequence: CASSLRGHPNTEAFF.

The rearrangement joins TRBV3-1 (or the pseudogene TRBV3-2) to TRBJ1-4; D call uncertain. This CDR3 is built from 15 residues. Trimming shortened V by 5 bases and J by 0 bases, and 10 bases separated the two germline ends. Germline CDR1 and CDR2: LGHDT and YNNKEL (reference sequence). CDR3 bases: TGTGCCAGCAGCAACCGACGGGCAACTAATGAAAAACTGTTTTTT. Encoded protein: CASSNRRATNEKLFF.

The table lists this clone with a count of one. This chain links TRBV7-2 with TRBJ2-7, with D hard to call. The CDR3 loop spans 15 amino acids. The germline CDR1 and CDR2 sequences are SGHTA and FQGNSA. V shed 5 bases and J shed 3 bases, with 17 bases lying between them. CDR3 nucleotides: TGTGCCAGCAGCCCGGACCATGCCCGTTACTACGAGCAGTACTTC. Protein product: CASSPDHARYYEQYF.

This clone showed up just once. This chain uses TRBV7-2 with TRBJ2-7; 7 positions match TRBD1. Germline CDR1 SGHTA, CDR2 FQGNSA. CDR3 length: 14 residues. J gave up 6 bases and V 3 bases, and 8 bases lay outside the gene matches. The CDR3 is CASSLVGGDFEQYF. CDR3 DNA sequence: TGTGCCAGCAGCTTGGTAGGGGGCGATTTCGAGCAGTACTTC.

The chain combines TRBV5-1 with TRBJ1-4; D uncertain. The CDR3 sequence is 15 residues long. From germline, CDR1 is SGHRS and CDR2 YFSETQ. V was pared by 4 bases and J by 4 bases, with 14 bases between. DNA for the CDR3: TGCGCCAGCAGCCCATGGACGAGCAATAATGAAAAACTGTTTTTT. As protein: CASSPWTSNNEKLFF.

The gene calls are TRBV3-1 (or the pseudogene TRBV3-2) and TRBJ1-3; 10 bases agree with TRBD1. CDR1 and CDR2 (germline): LGHDT, YNNKEL (reference sequence). The CDR3 contains 20 residues. With 6 bases clipped from V and 0 bases from J, the junction kept 17 bases outside the gene matches. The CDR3 region is CASSIVGTGAPYRSGNTIYF. As DNA, the CDR3 is TGTGCCAGCAGTATCGTAGGGACAGGGGCCCCATACCGCTCTGGAAACACCATATATTTT.

V is TRBV12-3 or TRBV12-4 and J is TRBJ1-1; the D is unclear. V was clipped by 4 bases and J by 9 bases, with 9 bases between them. This CDR3 is built from 11 residues. Here the CDR3 reads CASSYGGKAFF. The CDR3 nucleotides read TGTGCCAGCAGTTACGGTGGGAAAGCTTTCTTT.

The chain is built from TRBV24-1 and TRBJ1-2, with a tentative D call TRBD1 (5 bases). This CDR3 contains 13 residues. V was trimmed by 4 bases and J by 7 bases, leaving 12 bases between them. Germline V gene lookup returns CDR1 KGHDR and CDR2 SFDVKD. The DNA for the CDR3 is TGTGCCACCAGTGAGAGGCAGGGCGGTGGCTACACCTTC. It encodes CATSERQGGGYTF.

The chain recombines TRBV10-1 with TRBJ1-3; D unresolved. This CDR3 is 14 amino acids long. V shed 4 bases and J shed 2 bases, with 9 bases lying between them. The germline CDR1 and CDR2 sequences are WNHNN and SYGVQD (reference sequence). The CDR3 loop is CASSAGITGNTIYF. CDR3 coding DNA: TGCGCCAGCAGTGCCGGGATTACTGGAAACACCATATATTTT.

The chain has TRBV5-1 and TRBJ2-5; D may be TRBD2 (5 bases). The germline V gene has CDR1 SGHRS and CDR2 YFSETQ. The CDR3 length is 15 residues. Trimming took off 0 bases at V and 4 bases at J, with 13 bases between the two ends. The CDR3 sequence: CASSLADGMSETQYF. In DNA, the CDR3 is TGCGCCAGCAGCTTGGCCGACGGGATGTCAGAGACCCAGTACTTC.

The CDR3 DNA sequence: TGTGCCAGCAGCCCTCTGGGTCGGCGGGAAGATTCACCCCTCCACTTT. Protein sequence: CASSPLGRREDSPLHF. The chain has TRBV28 and TRBJ1-6; D uncertain. Germline CDR1 reads MDHEN; CDR2 reads SYDVKM. V lost 6 bases and J 8 bases, leaving 20 bases between the germline ends. The CDR3 has 16 amino acids. The whole variable domain, remainder taken from reference TRBV28 and TRBJ1-6, is DVKVTQSSRYLVKRTGEKVFLECVQDMDHENMFWYRQDPGLGLRLIYFSYDVKMKEKGDIPEGYSVSREKKERFSLILESASTNQTSMYLCASSPLGRREDSPLHFGNGTRLTVT.

CDR3 protein: CASSPESYEQYF. The CDR3 DNA is TGTGCCAGCTCACCCGAGAGCTACGAGCAGTACTTC. The V gene is TRBV18, the J gene TRBJ2-7; D is unresolved. V lost 3 bases and J 3 bases, leaving 6 bases between the germline ends. Germline V lookup: CDR1 KGHSH, CDR2 LQKENI. This CDR3 contains 12 residues.

J is TRBJ1-5 and V is TRBV2; unclear D gene. Germline CDR1 is SNHLY and CDR2 is FYNNEI. The V end lost 3 bases, the J end lost 5 bases, and 11 bases lay between the germline ends. The CDR3 has 14 amino acids. CDR3 region: CASSERVRDQPQHF. CDR3 DNA: TGTGCCAGCAGTGAGAGGGTGAGGGATCAGCCCCAGCATTTT.